The clone carrying this T cell receptor beta chain has a handful of counts. Its target is unknown. Trimming pared 1 base from V and 2 bases from J, leaving 11 bases between. In germline, CDR1 is KGHSH, CDR2 LQKENI. The CDR3 extends over 16 amino acids. In the original workflow: ImmunoSEQ output held junction-only sequences without quality scores, so filtering differed. The method was immunoSEQ multiplex PCR; TCRdb's version includes in-frame clones alone and lacks a portion of them. From that table come the V and J calls and clone size; the DNA was used to work out D and trimming. The sample has 450,000 to 500,000 clones, 70% to 85% seen once. This specimen belongs to a study of shared clonotypes between healthy human individuals. Overall study results and limits: Clonotype sharing among donors, it was expected, would be affected by sequencing depth. Sampling was confined to blood; repertoires within tissues likely differ. The small donor group covered limited genetic and exposure diversity.

The TCR was taken from a woman aged 40-49 years in good health. Some clones in this sample may be carry-over from other donors' samples. Sequenced: PBMCs. This chain joins TRBV18 and TRBJ2-2; no firm D call. In nucleotides, the CDR3 is TGTGCCAGCTCACCACAAATTGCTCTTAACACCGGGGAGCTGTTTTTT. Protein product: CASSPQIALNTGELFF.